The present T cell receptor beta chain was sequenced within a study of shared clonotypes between healthy human individuals. Study results and limitations: The authors sampled blood alone, and tissue repertoires likely differ.

As to this clone: Its antigen is unknown.

Trimming pared 0 bases from V and 6 bases from J, leaving 18 bases between. CDR1 is MGHRA and CDR2 is YSYEKL in the germline V gene. There are 17 residues in the CDR3. For unsorted PBMC, 300 ng DNA per replicate equaled around 27,000 T cell genomes. This table comes from immunoSEQ multiplex PCR, and its TCRdb copy is limited to in-frame clones, with some not included. This table has approximately 480,000 clones, almost 80% appearing once. The rearrangement uses TRBV4-1 and TRBJ1-5, with unresolved D. Sequenced material: PBMCs. The source of this sequence is a woman between 35 and 50 years old in good health. Some clones in this sample may be carry-over from other donors' samples. The CDR3 region is CASSQDVSTALGQPQHF. CDR3 bases: TGCGCCAGCAGCCAAGATGTGAGCACGGCTTTAGGTCAGCCCCAGCATTTT.